The entry below describes one T cell receptor (beta chain). Its antigen is currently unknown. This sample is drawn from a study of CXCR3-negative and CXCR3-positive naive CD8 T cells. The sorting of each CD8+ T cell subset was done in triplicate, at about 300,000 cells each. The authors made the TRB cDNA libraries by 5' RACE using UMI labels. With the 5' RACE reads reprocessed, TCRdb shows one record per CDR3 protein and no DNA. This listing includes 70,000 to 95,000 distinct CDR3 sequences. Regarding the study as a whole: The majority of assays used fresh PBMCs, and CXCR3 expression partially decreased after cryopreservation. Sequencing showed both naive subsets with comparably high diversity, and memory CD8+ cells much lower. In CXCR3-positive naive cells, the TRB CDR3s were more hydrophobic than in CXCR3-negative naive cells.

CDR1 and CDR2 (germline): SQVTM, ANQGSEA. This CDR3 has 19 amino acids. This chain uses TRBV29-1 with TRBJ2-1. Sequencing was carried out using naive CXCR3- CD8+ T cells from blood. The subset here: CD45RO-CCR7+CD27+CD95- naive CD8+ T cells lacking CXCR3 (TNR3-). The sequence came from a human donor in good health. Some clones in this sample may be carry-over from other donors' samples. Here the CDR3 reads CSVVGEAEPSTHSYNEQFF.